This T cell receptor beta chain was found in a study of Graves' ophthalmopathy and Graves' hyperthyroidism. The table lists this clonotype with a few counts. The CDR3 is made up of 14 amino acids. Trimming took off 1 base at V and 6 bases at J, with 13 bases between the two ends. CDR1 is SGDLS and CDR2 is YYNGEE in the germline V gene. The diagnosis was founded upon clinical symptoms, serum thyroxine, TRAb, thyroid ultrasound and orbital computed tomography. The PBMCs had their origin in less than 13 ml of fresh peripheral blood. Amplification of TCR beta CDR3 regions used RNA transcripts. Second-round multiplex PCR came after first-round RT-PCR with HTBI primers. In TCRdb, the multiplex PCR reads were re-called with MiXCR into one record per CDR3 protein. Here the sample spans about 380,000 distinct CDR3 sequences, over 15% being singletons.

The TCR sequence derives from a woman aged 18-29 years with stable Graves' hyperthyroidism. The genes are TRBV9 and TRBJ1-2, with TRBD1 as a possible D gene (6 bases). The sequencing sample was made of peripheral blood. CDR3 sequence reads: CASSVLPGANGYTF. The CDR3, as DNA: TGTGCCAGCAGCGTATTGCCGGGGGCAAATGGCTACACCTTC.